Following are 3 T cell receptor beta chains from one sample sequenced in a study of blood T cells in healthy people across ages. The authors ran a second PCR of about 6 to 11 cycles using a sample-barcoded 5' primer and a J-beta primer mix. One entry per CDR3 protein, called by TCRdb with MiXCR from the 5' RACE reads. The sample shows some 930,000 distinct CDR3 sequences, almost 30% of them seen only once. The same specimen was also included in a second study, on T cells of mothers and their children.

The sequenced material came from blood. The receptors were gathered from a woman aged 35 to 49 in good health.

The chain links TRBV28 to TRBJ1-1; D gene uncertain. Germline-derived CDR1 and CDR2 are MDHEN and SYDVKM. CDR3 size: 13 residues. The V end was cut by 3 bases, the J end by 9 bases, with 14 bases between. This CDR3 reads CASSFIQRDQAFF. The CDR3 region has the DNA TGTGCCAGCAGTTTTATTCAGAGGGATCAAGCTTTCTTT.

This clonotype has ten or more counts. The genes are TRBV4-1 and TRBJ2-7; maybe TRBD2 (6 bases). Germline loops: CDR1 MGHRA, CDR2 YSYEKL. The ends were cut back, 0 bases at V and 3 bases at J, with 9 bases in the middle. This CDR3 spans 14 amino acids. In DNA form, the CDR3 reads TGCGCCAGCAGCCAAGAGGGACTCCTCTACGAGCAGTACTTC. Its protein is CASSQEGLLYEQYF.

The genes are TRBV12-3 or TRBV12-4 and TRBJ2-7, with D unresolved. The CDR3 contains 14 residues. The V gene lost 3 bases and the J gene lost 2 bases, with 11 bases spanning the gap. The chain's CDR3 is CASSFQGPTYEQYF. The CDR3 nucleotides read TGTGCCAGCAGTTTCCAAGGCCCGACCTACGAGCAGTACTTC.